Listed here are 10 T cell receptor beta chains from one sample, sequenced in a study of OX40 agonist ivuxolimab in advanced cancers. Clones were sequenced by immunoSEQ multiplex PCR, and TCRdb holds only the in-frame ones, with some missing. Of under 150,000 clones in the sample, around 91% are singletons; the top ten hold roughly 0.59%. Sequenced material: CD4+ or CD8+ T cells sorted from blood, taken in a trial of the OX40 agonist ivuxolimab. The receptors were gathered from an adult with an advanced solid tumor such as melanoma, head and neck, liver or kidney cancer.

The chain is built from TRBV14 and TRBJ2-5; 12 bases map to TRBD1. Per the germline V gene, CDR1 is SGHDN and CDR2 is FVKESK. V lost 4 bases, J lost 5 bases, and 5 bases stayed unmatched. CDR3 length: 15 amino acids. The CDR3 coding sequence is TGTGCCAGCAGCCCAGGGACAGGGGGCGCGGAGACCCAGTACTTC. Encoded protein: CASSPGTGGAETQYF.

The chain uses TRBV15 and TRBJ2-2; 9 bases are a match to TRBD1. Germline assignment: CDR1 LNHNV and CDR2 YYDKDF (reference sequence). The CDR3 extends over 17 amino acids. Germline trimming cut 2 bases from V and 5 bases from J; bases unmatched to any gene: 9. The CDR3 loop reads CATSRPPGQGGTGELFF. CDR3 bases: TGTGCCACCAGCAGACCCCCGGGACAGGGAGGGACCGGGGAGCTGTTTTTT.

V usage is TRBV15 and J usage is TRBJ1-5; D uncertain. Trimming left V 0 bases short and J 1 base short, with 16 bases between. The germline CDR1 and CDR2 sequences are LNHNV and YYDKDF (reference sequence). The CDR3 loop spans 18 amino acids. The chain's CDR3 is CATSRDRRGHVSNQPQHF. CDR3 nucleotide sequence: TGTGCCACCAGCAGAGATCGACGCGGGCACGTAAGCAATCAGCCCCAGCATTTT. Complete variable domain (other parts from reference TRBV15 and TRBJ1-5): DAMVIQNPRYQVTQFGKPVTLSCSQTLNHNVMYWYQQKSSQAPKLLFHYYDKDFNNEADTPDNFQSRRPNTSFCFLDIRSPGLGDTAMYLCATSRDRRGHVSNQPQHFGDGTRLSIL.

In DNA form, the CDR3 reads TGTGCCAGCAGCTTGCACAGTATGAACACTGAAGCTTTCTTT. It encodes CASSLHSMNTEAFF. The V and J genes are TRBV7-9 and TRBJ1-1; D call uncertain. There are 14 residues in the CDR3. CDR1 and CDR2 (germline): SEHNR, FQNEAQ (reference sequence). The ends were cut back, 3 bases at V and 0 bases at J, with 8 bases in the middle. Looking up the rest from reference TRBV7-9 and TRBJ1-1 gives the full variable domain: DTGVSQNPRHKITKRGQNVTFRCDPISEHNRLYWYRQTLGQGPEFLTYFQNEAQLEKSRLLSDRFSAERPKGSFSTLEIQRTEQGDSAMYLCASSLHSMNTEAFFGQGTRLTVV.

The DNA of the CDR3 is TGTGCCAGCAGCGCGGGACAGGGGCGGTACGAGCAGTACTTC. This translates into CASSAGQGRYEQYF. The V gene is TRBV9, the J gene TRBJ2-7; 10 bases fit TRBD1. The V gene end was trimmed by 3 bases and the J gene end by 4 bases; junction bases not matched to a gene: 4. The CDR3 runs to 14 residues. CDR1 is SGDLS, CDR2 YYNGEE, per germline.

The chain carries TRBV19 and TRBJ2-7; 9 bases are a match to TRBD1. The J segment lost 3 bases and the V segment lost 5 bases, leaving 5 bases of the junction unmatched. This CDR3 region has 14 residues. Germline CDR1 is LNHDA and CDR2 is SQIVND (reference sequence). This CDR3 reads CASSFRQGGYEQYF. The CDR3 DNA sequence: TGTGCCAGTAGTTTCCGACAGGGGGGCTACGAGCAGTACTTC.

V gene TRBV7-2 combines with J gene TRBJ2-1, with 12 bases matching TRBD2. The CDR3 sequence is 18 residues long. J was trimmed by 0 bases and V by 6 bases; bases with no gene match: 9. CDR1 is SGHTA and CDR2 is FQGNSA in the germline V gene. The CDR3 here is CASRLWTSGTYSYNEQFF. The CDR3 region has the DNA TGTGCCAGCAGACTCTGGACTAGCGGGACGTACTCCTACAATGAGCAGTTCTTC.

The chain carries TRBV28 and TRBJ1-3; D perhaps matches TRBD1 (5 bases). CDR1 MDHEN and CDR2 SYDVKM come from the germline V gene. The CDR3 extends over 14 amino acids. Between the trimmed V and J ends, which lost 8 bases and 4 bases, there was a span of 15 bases. DNA of the CDR3: TGTGCCAGCTCAGACCAGGGTCCGGGAAACACCATATATTTT. Translated: CASSDQGPGNTIYF. Variable domain in full (rest from reference TRBV28 and TRBJ1-3): DVKVTQSSRYLVKRTGEKVFLECVQDMDHENMFWYRQDPGLGLRLIYFSYDVKMKEKGDIPEGYSVSREKKERFSLILESASTNQTSMYLCASSDQGPGNTIYFGEGSWLTVV.

Details on this clone: The same CDR3 is also encoded by other DNA sequences in this sample. V and J are TRBV27 and TRBJ1-5, with 8 bases fitting TRBD1. Losses at the gene ends were 6 bases for V and 6 bases for J; bases not matched to a gene: 4. The CDR3 runs 13 residues. Germline lookup yields CDR1 MNHEY and CDR2 SMNVEV (reference sequence). The CDR3 spells CASSQGAGQPQHF. For the CDR3, the DNA is TGTGCCAGCAGCCAGGGGGCGGGTCAGCCCCAGCATTTT.

V is TRBV2 and J is TRBJ1-1; possible D gene TRBD1, 6 bases. The CDR3 sequence is 13 residues long. The V and J ends lost 7 bases and 0 bases respectively, with 9 bases between them. CDR1 is SNHLY, CDR2 FYNNEI, per germline. Here the CDR3 DNA reads TGTGCCAGCAACTACAGGGTGAACACTGAAGCTTTCTTT. Translating gives CASNYRVNTEAFF.